These 31 T cell receptor beta chains originate from one sample sequenced in a study of cytomegalovirus exposure and HLA in healthy donors. This PCR relied on a set of 60 Vbeta primers and 13 Jbeta primers. Some clones are missing from TCRdb's copy, which holds only in-frame ones; the method was immunoSEQ multiplex PCR. The sample carries under 70,000 clones, around 67% recorded once. The material sequenced was PBMCs. The receptors were sampled from a woman in her 30s in good health and CMV-seronegative.

This clone was seen a few times. V and J are TRBV29-1 and TRBJ2-5; 8 nucleotides line up with TRBD1. The CDR3 covers 13 residues. CDR1 is SQVTM and CDR2 is ANQGSEA in the germline V gene. The ends lost 4 bases at V and 3 bases at J; junction bases unmatched: 4. The CDR3 sequence is CSVVRGREETQYF. CDR3 nucleotides: TGCAGCGTTGTCAGGGGGCGGGAAGAGACCCAGTACTTC.

The chain has TRBV6-5 and TRBJ1-1; a weak D match, TRBD1 (6 bases). The germline V and J ends were trimmed by 5 bases and 5 bases, with 15 bases remaining between them. This CDR3 is 14 amino acids long. Germline V CDR1 and CDR2: MNHEY, SVGAGI. The CDR3 DNA is TGTGCCAGCAGTCGAGACAGGTCGTCTACTGAAGCTTTCTTT. Its translation is CASSRDRSSTEAFF.

This sequence joins TRBV7-6 and TRBJ2-2; D is possibly TRBD1 (6 bases). Germline V gene lookup returns CDR1 SGHVS and CDR2 FNYEAQ. V was trimmed by 0 bases and J by 3 bases, leaving 8 bases between them. The CDR3 runs 15 residues. The CDR3, as DNA: TGTGCCAGCAGCTTAGCCCCAGGGGACACCGGGGAGCTGTTTTTT. It codes for CASSLAPGDTGELFF. The whole variable domain, filled in from reference TRBV7-6 and TRBJ2-2, reads GAGVSQSPRYKVTKRGQDVALRCDPISGHVSLYWYRQALGQGPEFLTYFNYEAQQDKSGLPNDRFSAERPEGSISTLTIQRTEQRDSAMYRCASSLAPGDTGELFFGEGSRLTVL.

The J gene is TRBJ2-3, the V gene TRBV7-2, with D uncertain. Germline V gene sequence: CDR1 SGHTA, CDR2 FQGNSA. V lost 5 bases and J lost 4, with 19 bases in between. This CDR3 has 16 residues. CDR3 region: CASSPVDSLRADTQYF. CDR3 sequence (DNA): TGTGCCAGCAGCCCCGTTGACTCTCTACGGGCAGATACGCAGTATTTT.

This clone showed up just a few times. V is TRBV27 and J is TRBJ2-7; no firm D call. Germline V gene data show CDR1 as MNHEY and CDR2 as SMNVEV (reference sequence). This CDR3 has 14 amino acids. The germline V and J ends were trimmed by 4 bases and 0 bases, with 10 bases remaining between them. The CDR3: CASSSRLSSYEQYF. The CDR3 coding sequence is TGTGCCAGCAGTTCCCGACTGAGCTCCTACGAGCAGTACTTC.

The chain employs TRBV13 and TRBJ2-4, with D possibly being TRBD2 (5 bases). Germline assignment: CDR1 PRHDT and CDR2 FYEKMQ (reference sequence). Trimming cost V 5 bases and J 7 bases, with 12 bases left between them. The CDR3 totals 13 residues. This CDR3 is CASSPPSGNIQYF. The CDR3 nucleotides are TGTGCCAGCAGCCCCCCGTCGGGGAACATTCAGTACTTC.

V usage is TRBV7-8 and J usage is TRBJ1-5; D ambiguous. This CDR3 is built from 13 residues. V lost 5 bases and J lost 6, with 11 bases in between. Germline loops: CDR1 SGHVS, CDR2 FQNEAQ. CDR3 loop: CASSPPTGQPQHF. CDR3 DNA sequence: TGTGCCAGCAGCCCCCCGACGGGTCAGCCCCAGCATTTT.

This chain connects TRBV14 to TRBJ2-5, with 11 bases that match TRBD2. CDR1 is SGHDN, CDR2 FVKESK, per germline. The CDR3 runs to 20 residues. The ends lost 0 bases at V and 5 bases at J; junction bases unmatched: 17. Written as DNA, the CDR3 is TGTGCCAGCAGCCAAGAGGTTGGGCTAGCGGGGGGCACCGTCTTGGAGACCCAGTACTTC. This translates into CASSQEVGLAGGTVLETQYF.

This clone was recorded only once. The chain joins TRBV7-3 to TRBJ2-5, with no clear D. Germline V gene lookup returns CDR1 SGHTA and CDR2 FQGTGA. This CDR3 contains 12 residues. The V and J ends lost 5 bases and 1 base respectively, with 5 bases between them. The CDR3 reads CASSGLQETQYF. CDR3 sequence (DNA): TGTGCCAGCAGCGGCCTCCAAGAGACCCAGTACTTC. Together with reference TRBV7-3 and TRBJ2-5, the CDR3 gives the full variable domain: GAGVSQTPSNKVTEKGKYVELRCDPISGHTALYWYRQSLGQGPEFLIYFQGTGAADDSGLPNDRFFAVRPEGSVSTLKIQRTERGDSAVYLCASSGLQETQYFGPGTRLLVL.

This clone has more than one count but fewer than ten. This chain connects TRBV5-4 to TRBJ2-7, with 8 bases identical to TRBD2. The CDR3 has 15 amino acids. With V trimmed by 2 bases and J by 0 bases, 4 bases remained unmatched. Germline CDR1 SGHNT, CDR2 YYREEE (reference sequence). CDR3 sequence (DNA): TGTGCCAGCAGCTTCGGGGGGGGAGCCTCCTACGAGCAGTACTTC. It yields the protein CASSFGGGASYEQYF.

This clone has just a few counts. The chain joins TRBV6-1 to TRBJ1-5; 7 nucleotides match TRBD1. The CDR3 is 13 residues long. V shed 8 bases and J 7 bases; nucleotides not matched to a gene: 8. From germline, CDR1 is MNHNS and CDR2 SASEGT. CDR3 loop: CASGQGGNQPQHF. The CDR3 DNA reads TGTGCCAGCGGTCAGGGGGGAAACCAGCCCCAGCATTTT.

This clone was observed a few times. The chain carries TRBV5-6 and TRBJ2-7; no definite D call. V gave up 1 base and J gave up 2 bases, with 7 bases separating them. There are 13 residues in the CDR3. The V gene's germline CDR1 is SGHDT and CDR2 YYEEEE. This CDR3 is CASSLLGTYEQYF. The CDR3 bases are TGTGCCAGCAGCTTGCTAGGCACCTACGAGCAGTACTTC.

The chain joins TRBV30 to TRBJ1-1; D gene uncertain. This CDR3 comprises 11 residues. CDR1 and CDR2 from the germline V gene are GTSNPN and SVGIG (reference sequence). Trimming cost V 3 bases and J 9 bases, with 11 bases left between them. The CDR3 protein is CAWREDGKAFF. The CDR3 DNA reads TGTGCCTGGAGGGAGGATGGTAAAGCTTTCTTT.

The J gene is TRBJ2-3, the V gene TRBV4-1, with D unclear. CDR1 and CDR2 (germline): MGHRA, YSYEKL. CDR3 length: 17 residues. V dropped 0 bases and J dropped 4 bases, with 17 bases sitting between them. The CDR3 loop reads CASSQEARIKNPDTQYF. As DNA, the CDR3 is TGCGCCAGCAGCCAAGAGGCGCGGATAAAGAACCCAGATACGCAGTATTTT.

V usage is TRBV6-5 and J usage is TRBJ2-5; the match to TRBD2 covers 12 bases. CDR1 is MNHEY, CDR2 SVGAGI, per germline. The ends lost 2 bases at V and 2 bases at J; junction bases unmatched: 0. This CDR3 spans 15 amino acids. CDR3 residues: CASSYLAGGQETQYF. CDR3 DNA: TGTGCCAGCAGTTACCTAGCGGGGGGGCAAGAGACCCAGTACTTC.

Regarding this clone: Just one base apart from a much larger clone, this may be a read error. This CDR3 is also generated by other DNA sequences in the sample. The J gene is TRBJ2-7, the V gene TRBV6-1; 7 nucleotides align to TRBD1. The J segment lost 3 bases and the V segment lost 2 bases, leaving 10 bases of the junction unmatched. Germline CDR1 MNHNS, CDR2 SASEGT. CDR3 length: 16 amino acids. Written as DNA, the CDR3 is TGTGCCAGCAGTGAACCGCGCGCAGGGGGATTCTACGAGCAGTACTTC. Its protein is CASSEPRAGGFYEQYF.

This chain links TRBV10-3 with TRBJ2-1, with 8 bases matching TRBD2. V was clipped by 3 bases and J by 7 bases; unmatched bases: 5. CDR3 length equals 14 residues. The germline V gene has CDR1 ENHRY and CDR2 SYGVKD. CDR3 DNA: TGTGCCATCAGTGACCCAGGCGGGGGGAATGAGCAGTTCTTC. It translates to CAISDPGGGNEQFF.

This clone turned up a few times. V and J are TRBV7-8 and TRBJ2-5; no clear D. V lost 3 bases to trimming and J lost 4 bases, with 9 bases between them. The CDR3 consists of 13 residues. CDR1 and CDR2 (germline): SGHVS, FQNEAQ. CDR3 amino acids: CASSLMGPETQYF. DNA of the CDR3: TGTGCCAGCAGCTTGATGGGCCCAGAGACCCAGTACTTC.

This chain connects TRBV27 to TRBJ1-6; 7 positions match TRBD1. Germline CDR1 is MNHEY and CDR2 is SMNVEV (reference sequence). This CDR3 has 15 amino acids. V shed 5 bases, J shed 8 bases, and the junction held 9 bases outside the gene matches. The chain's CDR3 is CASSHIDRADSPLHF. In DNA, the CDR3 is TGTGCCAGCAGTCATATTGACAGGGCGGATTCACCCCTCCACTTT.

The chain combines TRBV6-4 with TRBJ2-1; 11 bases are a match to TRBD1. The junction had 5 bases not matched to a gene; V was cut back by 3 bases and J by 4 bases. The CDR3 is 16 residues long. In germline, CDR1 is MRHNA, CDR2 SNTAGT. The CDR3 region has the DNA TGTGCCAGCAGTGATTCCGGGACAGGGGGTTACAATGAGCAGTTCTTC. This gives the protein CASSDSGTGGYNEQFF.

The gene calls are TRBV30 and TRBJ1-6; no reliable D call. V lost 4 bases and J 0 bases, leaving 10 bases between the germline ends. The CDR3 runs 15 residues. Germline lookup yields CDR1 GTSNPN and CDR2 SVGIG (reference sequence). The CDR3 coding sequence is TGTGCCTGGAAAAAAGGGAGCTCCTATAATTCACCCCTCCACTTT. This codes for CAWKKGSSYNSPLHF. Full variable domain (outside the CDR3, taken from reference TRBV30 and TRBJ1-6): SQTIHQWPATLVQPVGSPLSLECTVEGTSNPNLYWYRQAAGRGLQLLFYSVGIGQISSEVPQNLSASRPQDRQFILSSKKLLLSDSGFYLCAWKKGSSYNSPLHFGNGTRLTVT.

The rearrangement uses TRBV9 and TRBJ2-1; D is unresolved. CDR1 and CDR2 (germline): SGDLS, YYNGEE. Trimming removed 0 bases from V and 0 bases from J, with 10 bases in between. This CDR3 has 16 amino acids. The CDR3 reads CASSVVGSSSYNEQFF. DNA for the CDR3: TGTGCCAGCAGCGTAGTGGGCAGTAGCTCCTACAATGAGCAGTTCTTC.

This chain connects TRBV13 to TRBJ2-7; 8 nucleotides line up with TRBD2. The V and J ends lost 0 bases and 2 bases, in that order; junction bases with no gene match: 6. This CDR3 has 16 residues. Germline CDR1 is PRHDT and CDR2 is FYEKMQ (reference sequence). In DNA form, the CDR3 reads TGTGCCAGCAGCTTAGGAGGTACTAGCGGACCCTACGAGCAGTACTTC. Protein product: CASSLGGTSGPYEQYF.

V is TRBV11-2 and J is TRBJ2-1, with 7 bases identical to TRBD1. Per germline, CDR1 SGHAT and CDR2 FQNNGV. The CDR3 is 15 residues long. J lost 4 bases, V lost 3 bases, and 6 bases had no gene match. In DNA, the CDR3 is TGTGCCAGCAGCTTTGAGACAGGGCGATACAATGAGCAGTTCTTC. Translating it yields CASSFETGRYNEQFF.

This clone was observed a few times. The V and J genes are TRBV5-1 and TRBJ1-2, with a possible D match to TRBD1 (5 bases). This CDR3 has 11 residues. The germline V gene has CDR1 SGHRS and CDR2 YFSETQ. V shed 5 bases and J shed 12 bases, with 14 bases lying between them. CDR3 protein: CASRGRGKDTF. The CDR3, as DNA: TGCGCCAGCAGAGGGAGGGGAAAGGACACCTTC.

This clone was counted only a few times. The rearrangement links TRBV6-6 to TRBJ1-1, with 11 bases that match TRBD1. CDR1 and CDR2 (germline): MNHNY, SVGAGI (reference sequence). CDR3 length equals 15 residues. J lost 1 base, V lost 6 bases, and 4 bases had no gene match. CDR3 nucleotide sequence: TGTGCCAGCAGCCAAGGGACAGGGGGGAACACTGAAGCTTTCTTT. Translated, it gives CASSQGTGGNTEAFF.

This chain joins TRBV7-3 and TRBJ2-1; 7 nucleotides line up with TRBD1. Germline loops: CDR1 SGHTA, CDR2 FQGTGA. This CDR3 comprises 14 residues. With 0 bases clipped from V and 10 bases from J, the junction kept 6 bases outside the gene matches. The CDR3 sequence: CASSLTLGGGEQFF. The CDR3 nucleotides read TGTGCCAGCAGCTTAACGTTAGGGGGCGGAGAGCAGTTCTTC.

This chain links TRBV5-1 with TRBJ2-4, with D possibly matching TRBD2 (6 bases). The CDR3 is 16 amino acids. Looked up from germline, CDR1 is SGHRS and CDR2 is YFSETQ. Trimming shortened V by 0 bases and J by 1 base, and 11 bases separated the two germline ends. CDR3 loop: CASSLVGGLAKNIQYF. CDR3 in DNA: TGCGCCAGCAGCTTGGTGGGAGGTCTGGCCAAAAACATTCAGTACTTC.

This clone has more than one count but fewer than ten. The chain uses TRBV5-6 and TRBJ1-3; TRBD1 is a possible D gene (6 bases). The ends were cut back, 1 base at V and 0 bases at J, with 11 bases in the middle. The CDR3 has 16 residues. CDR1 is SGHDT, CDR2 YYEEEE, per germline. The CDR3 loop reads CASSLSSRGSGNTIYF. The CDR3 DNA reads as TGTGCCAGCAGCTTGTCGTCCAGGGGCTCTGGAAACACCATATATTTT. Variable domain in full (rest from reference TRBV5-6 and TRBJ1-3): DAGVTQSPTHLIKTRGQQVTLRCSPKSGHDTVSWYQQALGQGPQFIFQYYEEEERQRGNFPDRFSGHQFPNYSSELNVNALLLGDSALYLCASSLSSRGSGNTIYFGEGSWLTVV.

This CDR3 reads CASSLDNNYGYTF. The CDR3 nucleotides are TGCGCCAGCAGCTTGGACAACAACTATGGCTACACCTTC. V gene TRBV5-1 combines with J gene TRBJ1-2, with unresolved D. The CDR3 spans 13 residues. The ends were cut back, 0 bases at V and 2 bases at J, with 5 bases in the middle. Germline V CDR1 and CDR2: SGHRS, YFSETQ.

The V gene is TRBV19, the J gene TRBJ2-3; 11 bases match TRBD2. Trimming took 4 bases from V and 2 from J; bases not matched to a gene: 8. Germline loops: CDR1 LNHDA, CDR2 SQIVND (reference sequence). The CDR3 sequence is 17 residues long. The CDR3 region is CASSTNLAGGNTDTQYF. CDR3 nucleotide sequence: TGTGCCAGTAGTACAAACCTAGCGGGGGGAAACACAGATACGCAGTATTTT.